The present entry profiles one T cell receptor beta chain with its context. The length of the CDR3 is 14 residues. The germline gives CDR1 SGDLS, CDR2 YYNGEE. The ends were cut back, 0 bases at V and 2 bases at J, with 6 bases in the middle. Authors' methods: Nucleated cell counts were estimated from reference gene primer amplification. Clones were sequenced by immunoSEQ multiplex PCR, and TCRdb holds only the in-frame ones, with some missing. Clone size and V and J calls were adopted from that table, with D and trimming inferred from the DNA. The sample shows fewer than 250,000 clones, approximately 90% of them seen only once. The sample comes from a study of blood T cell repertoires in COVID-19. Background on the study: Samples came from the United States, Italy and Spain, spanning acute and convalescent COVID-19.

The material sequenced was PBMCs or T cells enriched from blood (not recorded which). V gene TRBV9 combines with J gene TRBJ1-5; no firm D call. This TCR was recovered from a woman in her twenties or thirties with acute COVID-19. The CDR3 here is CASSVDSGNQPQHF. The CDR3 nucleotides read TGTGCCAGCAGCGTAGACAGTGGCAATCAGCCCCAGCATTTT. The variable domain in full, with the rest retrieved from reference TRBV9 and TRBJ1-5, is DSGVTQTPKHLITATGQRVTLRCSPRSGDLSVYWYQQSLDQGLQFLIQYYNGEERAKGNILERFSAQQFPDLHSELNLSSLELGDSALYFCASSVDSGNQPQHFGDGTRLSIL.